A selection of T cell receptor beta chains follows, all from one sample in a study of neurological immune-mediated disorders. TCRdb processed the 5' RACE reads anew with MiXCR; each CDR3 protein has one entry. The sample yields fewer than 45,000 distinct CDR3 sequences, more than 5% seen once. What was sequenced was CD4+ T cells from blood. These receptors all stem from a woman between 40 and 55 years old in good health. Both conserved end residues are part of each CDR3. D genes are given only for firm matches. Expanded clones are given a class, and other clones once, few, many or no size at all.

d_gene,j_gene,abundance,v_gene,CDR3aa,CDR3nt
.,TRBJ2-2,many,TRBV24-1,CATSVSAGTGELFF,TGTGCCACCAGTGTTTCCGCCGGCACCGGGGAGCTGTTTTTT
.,TRBJ2-2,many,TRBV28,CASSPYTGELFF,TGTGCCAGCAGTCCCTATACCGGGGAGCTGTTTTTT
.,TRBJ2-5,many,TRBV5-1,CASTFGETQYF,TGCGCCAGCACCTTCGGGGAGACCCAGTACTTC
.,TRBJ2-1,many,TRBV9,CASSARDSYNEQFF,TGTGCCAGCAGCGCCAGGGACTCCTACAATGAGCAGTTCTTC
TRBD1,TRBJ2-1,many,TRBV12-3/TRBV12-4,CASSGDRGGYNEQFF,TGTGCCAGCAGTGGGGACAGGGGGGGTTACAATGAGCAGTTCTTC
.,TRBJ1-5,many,TRBV20-1,CSARGGLSRGNQPQHF,TGCAGTGCTAGAGGGGGACTGTCGAGGGGGAATCAGCCCCAGCATTTT
.,TRBJ1-4,many,TRBV12-3/TRBV12-4,CASSFERGEKLFF,TGTGCCAGCAGTTTTGAAAGAGGTGAAAAACTGTTTTTT
.,TRBJ1-5,many,TRBV20-1,CSARDQRQPQHF,TGCAGTGCTAGAGATCAACGGCAGCCCCAGCATTTT
.,TRBJ2-1,many,TRBV6-2/TRBV6-3,CASSSRRGSSYNEQFF,TGTGCCAGCAGTTCTAGACGGGGGAGCTCCTACAATGAGCAGTTCTTC
.,TRBJ2-7,medium-sized,TRBV28,CASTGGPRMEQYF,TGTGCCAGCACGGGCGGGCCTAGGATGGAGCAGTACTTC
.,TRBJ1-2,many,TRBV6-6,CASRPDSNYGYTF,TGTGCCAGCAGACCTGACAGTAACTATGGCTACACCTTC
TRBD2,TRBJ2-7,many,TRBV5-1,CASSTVAGSYEQYF,TGCGCCAGCAGCACCGTAGCGGGCTCCTACGAGCAGTACTTC
.,TRBJ2-1,many,TRBV14,CASSQALGNEQFF,TGTGCCAGCAGCCAAGCTCTGGGTAATGAGCAGTTCTTC
TRBD2,TRBJ2-3,.,TRBV5-5,CASSTGTSGITDTQYF,TGTGCCAGCAGCACCGGGACTAGCGGGATCACAGATACGCAGTATTTT
.,TRBJ1-1,many,TRBV20-1,CSATGIGTFF,TGCAGTGCCACGGGAATTGGAACTTTCTTT
.,TRBJ1-5,many,TRBV7-2,CASSLRVIGGGSNQPQHF,TGTGCCAGCAGCTTAAGGGTAATAGGGGGGGGGAGCAATCAGCCCCAGCATTTT
.,TRBJ2-1,few,TRBV6-5,CASSYGGEQFF,TGTGCCAGCAGTTACGGGGGGGAGCAGTTCTTC
.,TRBJ2-2,many,TRBV2,CASTETWAGEGELFF,TGTGCCAGCACTGAGACTTGGGCCGGGGAGGGGGAGCTGTTTTTT
TRBD1,TRBJ2-3,many,TRBV12-3/TRBV12-4,CASSLGQGARTTDTQYF,TGTGCCAGCAGTTTAGGGCAGGGGGCGAGAACAACAGATACGCAGTATTTT
.,TRBJ2-7,few,TRBV18,CASSPPGGNEQYF,TGTGCCAGCTCACCACCGGGCGGGAACGAGCAGTACTTC
.,TRBJ2-7,many,TRBV7-6,CASSSVAETRYYEQYF,TGTGCCAGCAGCTCCGTAGCGGAGACGAGATACTACGAGCAGTACTTC
TRBD1,TRBJ1-2,many,TRBV2,CASSIPGQGVANYGYTF,TGTGCCAGCAGTATACCCGGACAGGGGGTTGCTAACTATGGCTACACCTTC
TRBD2,TRBJ2-5,medium-sized,TRBV29-1,CSVEDQLAGLQETQYF,TGCAGCGTTGAAGATCAGCTAGCGGGGCTACAAGAGACCCAGTACTTC
TRBD2,TRBJ2-3,many,TRBV6-2/TRBV6-3,CASSRTSGSFTDTQYF,TGTGCCAGCAGCCGCACTAGCGGGAGTTTCACAGATACGCAGTATTTT
.,TRBJ2-3,many,TRBV5-5,CASSFQGTDTQYF,TGTGCCAGCAGCTTCCAGGGAACAGATACGCAGTATTTT
.,TRBJ2-1,many,TRBV2,CASKDYNEQFF,TGTGCCAGCAAGGATTACAATGAGCAGTTCTTC
TRBD2,TRBJ2-4,many,TRBV20-1,CSAGREGIQYF,TGCAGTGCTGGGCGGGAGGGCATTCAGTACTTC
TRBD2,TRBJ2-1,many,TRBV5-5,CASRVGGTNEQFF,TGTGCCAGCAGGGTCGGGGGGACTAATGAGCAGTTCTTC
.,TRBJ2-7,many,TRBV27,CASSLSLRPYEQYF,TGTGCCAGCAGTTTATCCCTCCGGCCCTACGAGCAGTACTTC
TRBD2,TRBJ2-7,medium-sized,TRBV5-1,CASSLAGRSYEQYF,TGCGCCAGCAGCTTGGCCGGGAGGTCCTACGAGCAGTACTTC
TRBD2,TRBJ2-3,many,TRBV10-3,CAISGLLAGGGDTQYF,TGTGCCATCAGTGGTCTACTAGCGGGAGGCGGAGATACGCAGTATTTT
TRBD2,TRBJ2-3,many,TRBV6-1,CASGGLAGVNTQYF,TGTGCCAGCGGGGGACTAGCGGGAGTAAATACGCAGTATTTT
.,TRBJ2-7,many,TRBV10-2,CASSEMQGISYEQYF,TGCGCCAGCAGTGAGATGCAGGGCATCTCCTACGAGCAGTACTTC
.,TRBJ2-3,many,TRBV7-2,CASSLAPSADTQYF,TGTGCCAGCAGCTTAGCCCCTAGCGCTGATACGCAGTATTTT
.,TRBJ2-3,.,TRBV5-1,CASSFYICSARPPRRGIRTDTQYF,.
.,TRBJ2-3,many,TRBV29-1,CSVEDPRGTDTQYF,TGCAGCGTTGAAGATCCCCGGGGAACAGATACGCAGTATTTT
.,TRBJ2-7,many,TRBV7-2,CASSSFLSYEQYF,TGTGCCAGCAGCTCTTTCCTTTCCTACGAGCAGTACTTC
TRBD2,TRBJ2-1,many,TRBV27,CASSLSGRTYNEQFF,TGTGCCAGCAGTTTGAGCGGGAGGACCTACAATGAGCAGTTCTTC
.,TRBJ1-1,many,TRBV5-1,CASSFSPGVAEAFF,TGCGCCAGCAGCTTTTCACCAGGGGTCGCTGAAGCTTTCTTT
.,TRBJ2-7,many,TRBV29-1,CSALRSSSYEQYF,TGCAGCGCCCTTCGGAGCAGCTCCTACGAGCAGTACTTC
.,TRBJ2-4,many,TRBV5-1,CASSLVSPIIAKNIQYF,TGCGCCAGCAGCTTGGTATCCCCTATAATAGCCAAAAACATTCAGTACTTC
TRBD2,TRBJ2-3,many,TRBV11-3,CASSISGRTDTQYF,TGTGCCAGCAGCATTAGCGGGAGAACAGATACGCAGTATTTT
TRBD2,TRBJ2-1,many,TRBV3-1,CASSPRVAGAGHNEQFF,TGTGCCAGCAGCCCTCGGGTAGCGGGAGCCGGGCACAATGAGCAGTTCTTC
.,TRBJ1-4,many,TRBV5-1,CASSLMDGSTNEKLFF,TGCGCCAGCAGCTTGATGGACGGGAGTACTAATGAAAAACTGTTTTTT
.,TRBJ1-1,many,TRBV20-1,CSARDGPPGPTEAFF,TGCAGTGCTAGAGATGGCCCCCCAGGGCCCACTGAAGCTTTCTTT
.,TRBJ2-1,many,TRBV6-2/TRBV6-3,CASRLPRTANEQFF,TGTGCCAGCAGGTTACCACGGACAGCTAATGAGCAGTTCTTC
TRBD2,TRBJ2-3,many,TRBV7-6,CASSPGGLAGVPDTQYF,TGTGCCAGCAGCCCAGGGGGACTAGCGGGAGTGCCAGATACGCAGTATTTT
TRBD1,TRBJ1-5,many,TRBV7-6,CASSPGQGNQPQHF,TGTGCCAGCAGCCCAGGACAGGGCAATCAGCCCCAGCATTTT
.,TRBJ2-1,many,TRBV11-2,CASSLMGGGGKYNEQFF,TGTGCCAGCAGCTTAATGGGGGGAGGGGGAAAGTACAATGAGCAGTTCTTC